What follows describes a single TCR beta chain. The source of the sample is a study of blood T cell repertoires in COVID-19. Study information: Donors in the United States, Italy and Spain gave samples during acute or convalescent COVID-19.

It was during active infection that Seattle patients were enrolled and then longitudinally followed. The authors' processing: Using reference gene primer amplification, nucleated cell counts were estimated. Clones were sequenced by immunoSEQ multiplex PCR, and TCRdb holds only the in-frame ones, with some missing. D and trimming come from the DNA, and the V and J calls and clone size come from that table. The sample has under 400,000 clones, 88% seen once. V was trimmed by 4 bases and J by 6 bases, leaving 15 bases between them. Per the germline V gene, CDR1 is SGHKS and CDR2 is YYEKEE (reference sequence). This CDR3 is 14 amino acids long.

The TCR originated in a young woman with COVID-19, enrolled during active disease. This chain links TRBV5-5 with TRBJ2-3, with TRBD2 as a possible D gene (6 bases). Material: peripheral blood. The CDR3 region is CASSPGLTGDTQYF. The CDR3, as DNA: TGTGCCAGCAGCCCGGGACTCACCGGGGATACGCAGTATTTT.